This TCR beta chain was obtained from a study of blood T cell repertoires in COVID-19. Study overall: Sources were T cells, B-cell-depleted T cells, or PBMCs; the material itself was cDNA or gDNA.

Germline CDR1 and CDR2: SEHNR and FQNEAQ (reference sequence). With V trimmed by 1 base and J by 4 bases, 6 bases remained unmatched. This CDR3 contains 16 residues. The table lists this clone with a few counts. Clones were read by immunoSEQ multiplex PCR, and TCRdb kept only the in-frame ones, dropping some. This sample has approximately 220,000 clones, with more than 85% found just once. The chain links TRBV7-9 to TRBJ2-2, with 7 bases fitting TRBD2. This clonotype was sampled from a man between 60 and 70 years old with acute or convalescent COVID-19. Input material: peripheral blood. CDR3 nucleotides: TGTGCCAGCAGCTTAGATGGCGGGGGAGCCACCGGGGAGCTGTTTTTT. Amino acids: CASSLDGGGATGELFF.